A selection of T cell receptor beta chains follows, all from one sample in a study of vaccination and CD4 T cells after COVID-19. TCRdb analysed the PCR reads with MiXCR anew, one entry per CDR3 protein. The table shows 20,000 to 25,000 distinct CDR3 sequences, with 67% occurring only once. These receptors have no identified antigens. Material: CD4+ T cells from blood, cultured in vitro, obtained after SARS-CoV-2 vaccination. These receptors all come from a human donor who received a COVID-19 vaccine. CDR3s include the opening cysteine and the closing phenylalanine or tryptophan. Fields, in order: J gene, V gene, CDR3 protein.

TRBJ1-1,TRBV5-8,CASSLDSNTEAFF
TRBJ2-1,TRBV24-1,CATSDQGERSNEQFF
TRBJ1-1,TRBV5-4,CASSLGDRGRVPEAFF
TRBJ2-2,TRBV29-1,CSVGGGGAGTGELFF
TRBJ1-1,TRBV11-3,CASSLDRSEAFF
TRBJ2-3,TRBV7-9,CASSLAHQRGVADTQYF
TRBJ1-2,TRBV30,CAWRVRGPGGYTF
TRBJ2-5,TRBV15,CATRERGSGEETQYF
TRBJ1-3,TRBV20-1,CSAKDRDRASDTIYF
TRBJ1-1,TRBV27,CASSPTRAGQLNTEAFF
TRBJ2-5,TRBV20-1,CSAKNLRTGMVETQYF
TRBJ1-3,TRBV18,CASSRQGKPSGNTIYF
TRBJ1-2,TRBV5-1,CASSLRDRGGYTF
TRBJ1-4,TRBV7-2,CASSPDSTTNEKLFF
TRBJ1-1,TRBV6-1,CASIATGWTEAFF
TRBJ1-2,TRBV15,CATSRVAAPAEGYTF
TRBJ2-3,TRBV20-1,CSATGTKGDTDTQYF
TRBJ2-7,TRBV7-2,CASSYETGPYKQYF
TRBJ2-3,TRBV30,CAWSEGTADTQYF
TRBJ1-2,TRBV12-3/TRBV12-4,CASSLDTGNYGYTF
TRBJ2-2,TRBV11-2,CASSLPGQGHTGELFF
TRBJ2-3,TRBV5-6,CASSSTGRGGTDTQYF
TRBJ1-2,TRBV20-1,CSARDVSQGAIINYGYTF
TRBJ1-1,TRBV19,CASSPILTGYPSTNTEAFF
TRBJ1-3,TRBV7-9,CASSDNRGRSGNTIYF
TRBJ2-7,TRBV5-1,CASSLSMTAGFNEQYF
TRBJ1-2,TRBV6-5,CASSYSSSQGSFPNGYTF
TRBJ2-5,TRBV10-3,CAISEGQGVQETQYF
TRBJ1-6,TRBV30,CAWSVFSVGGNSPLHF
TRBJ2-5,TRBV30,CAWSVGDPETQYF
TRBJ1-2,TRBV7-9,CASSPRVNYGYTF
TRBJ1-5,TRBV6-1,CASSAIRGLSTVGQPQHF
TRBJ2-2,TRBV7-8,CAIDRQGEGTGELFF
TRBJ2-3,TRBV5-1,CASSLEAGGPDTQYF
TRBJ1-2,TRBV6-5,CASSYLGLRTGYTF
TRBJ1-2,TRBV6-5,CASSSVNRWNYGYTF
TRBJ1-1,TRBV6-1,CASSLNPGDNTEAFF
TRBJ1-6,TRBV20-1,CSARDPRTGFSSYNSPLHF
TRBJ2-5,TRBV20-1,CSATIGLSSGRGQETQYF
TRBJ1-5,TRBV7-9,CASSLAGRGNQPQHF
TRBJ2-5,TRBV3-1,CASSQEGLAVRETQYF
TRBJ2-3,TRBV20-1,CSAEGLVSLTLTDTQYF
TRBJ1-6,TRBV5-1,CASSPTLNLHF
TRBJ1-4,TRBV6-2/TRBV6-3,CASSYVPGRNEKLFF
TRBJ2-5,TRBV10-1,CASTRLAGEETQYF
TRBJ2-3,TRBV27,CASRTSGGTDTQYF
TRBJ1-1,TRBV25-1,CASSESASGRGDMAAFF
TRBJ2-3,TRBV6-4,CASSAQGGEDTQYF
TRBJ1-3,TRBV30,CAWSVWQGDGNTIYF